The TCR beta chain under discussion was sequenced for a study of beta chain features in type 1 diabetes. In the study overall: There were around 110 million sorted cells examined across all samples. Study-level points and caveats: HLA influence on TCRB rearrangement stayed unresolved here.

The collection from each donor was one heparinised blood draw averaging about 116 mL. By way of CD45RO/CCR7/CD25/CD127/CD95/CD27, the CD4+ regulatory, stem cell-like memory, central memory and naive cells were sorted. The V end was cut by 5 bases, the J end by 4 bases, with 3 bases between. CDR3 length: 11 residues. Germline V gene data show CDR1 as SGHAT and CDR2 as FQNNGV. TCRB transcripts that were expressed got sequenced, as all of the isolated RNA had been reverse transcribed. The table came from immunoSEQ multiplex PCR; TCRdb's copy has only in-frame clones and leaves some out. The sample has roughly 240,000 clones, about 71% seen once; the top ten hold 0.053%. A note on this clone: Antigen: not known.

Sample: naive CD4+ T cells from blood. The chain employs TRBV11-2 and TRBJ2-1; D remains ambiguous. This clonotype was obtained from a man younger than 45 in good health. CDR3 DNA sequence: TGTGCCAGCAGCCAATACAATGAGCAGTTCTTC. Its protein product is CASSQYNEQFF.